This TCR beta chain stems from a study of shared T cell receptors in the human thymus. The germline V gene encodes CDR1 SGHTA and CDR2 FQGNSA. The CDR3 extends over 18 amino acids. V was pared by 4 bases and J by 7 bases, with 26 bases between. Sequencing used immunoSEQ multiplex PCR; TCRdb keeps in-frame clones, though not all of them. The sample includes approximately 580,000 clones, more than 75% seen only once; the top ten take more than 0.01%. These data were also filed under a second study, of human thymus T cells. From that paper: The donor group consisted of healthy Finnish infants who were having corrective surgery for congenital heart defects. Resections obtained during corrective heart surgery supplied the thymus tissue. Usage of V and J genes appeared biased in thymic and blood repertoires. Related research described strongly overlapping thymic repertoires in unrelated people.

This TCR derives from a boy in the first two years of life with a congenital heart defect. V usage is TRBV7-2 and J usage is TRBJ2-1; weak D call: TRBD2 (6 bases). Sequenced sample: thymocytes. The CDR3 bases are TGTGCCAGCAGCTACAACGCACTGCGGCCAGGCGCGGGGAATGAGCAGTTCTTC. It yields the protein CASSYNALRPGAGNEQFF.